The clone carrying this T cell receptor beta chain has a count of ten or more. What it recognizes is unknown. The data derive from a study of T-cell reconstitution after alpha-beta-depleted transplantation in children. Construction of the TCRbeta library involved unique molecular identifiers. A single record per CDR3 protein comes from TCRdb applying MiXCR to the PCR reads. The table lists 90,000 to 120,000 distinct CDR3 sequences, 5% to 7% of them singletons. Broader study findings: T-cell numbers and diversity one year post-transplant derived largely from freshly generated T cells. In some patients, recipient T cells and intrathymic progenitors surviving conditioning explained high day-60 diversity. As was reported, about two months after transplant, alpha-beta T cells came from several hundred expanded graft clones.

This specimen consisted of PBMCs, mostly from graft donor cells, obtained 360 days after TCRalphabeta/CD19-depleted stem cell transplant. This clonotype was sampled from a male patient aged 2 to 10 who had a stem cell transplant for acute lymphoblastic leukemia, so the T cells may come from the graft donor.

DNA for the CDR3: TGCGCCAGCAGCCCGACATGGGGGTCCAACTACGAGCAGTACTTC. Translated: CASSPTWGSNYEQYF. The chain carries TRBV4-3 and TRBJ2-7; D is tentatively TRBD1 or TRBD2 (5 bases each). V gave up 4 bases and J gave up 3 bases, with 16 bases separating them. The CDR3 is 15 residues long. Germline CDR1 LGHNA, CDR2 YSLEER.